The clone carrying this T cell receptor beta chain was found a few times. The data stem from a study of blood T cell repertoires in COVID-19. On the study more broadly: Acute and convalescent COVID-19 specimens originated in the United States, Italy and Spain. T cells, B-cell-depleted T cells, or PBMCs supplied cDNA or gDNA.

As handled by the study authors: How many nucleated cells were present was estimated from reference gene primer amplification. The protocol was immunoSEQ multiplex PCR, while the TCRdb copy is restricted to in-frame clones and leaves out a portion. V and J calls and clone size are given by that table; D and trimming were obtained from the DNA. The repertoire has under 200,000 clones, around 80% of them found once; the top ten carry about 10%. J lost 5 bases, V lost 2 bases, and 16 bases had no gene match. The CDR3 spans 19 residues. The sequence was collected from an elderly woman with active or convalescent COVID-19. Input material: peripheral blood. V is TRBV23-1 and J is TRBJ1-5, with TRBD1 matching 9 bases. TRBV23-1 is marked as an open reading frame, function uncertain. CDR3 coding DNA: TGCGCCAGCAGTCAACCTATAAACCCCCGGGACAGGGACGATCAGCCCCAGCATTTT. Its translation: CASSQPINPRDRDDQPQHF.